This T cell receptor beta chain derives from a study of blood T cell repertoires in COVID-19. Background on the study: COVID-19 samples collected from the United States, Italy and Spain covered acute and convalescent phases.

Individuals drawn from around 24 US areas were roughly 18 to 89 years old. Participants had their cohort set by participant-reported clinical history. Source study methods: Cell counts per sample came from amplifying reference gene primers. Generated by immunoSEQ multiplex PCR, the TCRdb table keeps only in-frame clones and is missing some. For V, J and clone size, that table is used; D and trimming come from the DNA. Of roughly 140,000 clones listed, less than 90% are singletons. This CDR3 spans 14 amino acids. Between the trimmed V and J ends, which lost 4 bases and 8 bases, there was a span of 12 bases. Per germline, CDR1 WSHSY and CDR2 SAAADI. A single count supports this clone.

The receptor's source is a woman between 45 and 60 years old who had been exposed to COVID-19. What was sequenced was PBMCs or T cells enriched from blood (not recorded which). The genes are TRBV10-2 and TRBJ1-6; D not resolved. For the CDR3, the DNA is TGCGCCAGCAGTGGCACGGGTGGAGATTCACCCCTCCACTTT. This codes for CASSGTGGDSPLHF.